Shown below are 2 T cell receptor beta chains from a single sample sequenced in a study of blood T cell repertoires in COVID-19. TCRdb's table, derived via immunoSEQ multiplex PCR, lists solely in-frame clones and lacks some. The sample yields approximately 230,000 clones, 83% seen once. Sequencing was carried out using peripheral blood. These receptor sequences come from a man older than 75 with acute or convalescent COVID-19.

V is TRBV6-5 and J is TRBJ2-7; D call uncertain. Germline assignment: CDR1 MNHEY and CDR2 SVGAGI. The CDR3 has 12 residues. V lost 7 bases to trimming and J lost 0 bases, with 7 bases between them. The CDR3 protein is CASTGNSYEQYF. CDR3 DNA sequence: TGTGCCAGCACAGGCAACTCCTACGAGCAGTACTTC.

The chain has TRBV6-5 and TRBJ1-1, with a possible D match to TRBD1 (5 bases). Germline assignment: CDR1 MNHEY and CDR2 SVGAGI. The CDR3 is made up of 13 amino acids. Trimming cost V 2 bases and J 1 base, with 5 bases left between them. DNA for the CDR3: TGTGCCAGCAGTTACCAGGGGAACACTGAAGCTTTCTTT. Protein sequence: CASSYQGNTEAFF.